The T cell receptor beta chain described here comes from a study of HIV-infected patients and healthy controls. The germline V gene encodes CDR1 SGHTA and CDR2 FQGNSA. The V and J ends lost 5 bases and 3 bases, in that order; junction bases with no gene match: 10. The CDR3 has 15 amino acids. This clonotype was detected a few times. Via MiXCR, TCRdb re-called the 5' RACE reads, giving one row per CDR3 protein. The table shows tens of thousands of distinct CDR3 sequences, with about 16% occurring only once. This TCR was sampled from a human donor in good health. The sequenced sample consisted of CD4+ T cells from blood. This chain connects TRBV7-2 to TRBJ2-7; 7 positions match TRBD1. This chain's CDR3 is CASSEIQGSLYEQYF. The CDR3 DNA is TGTGCCAGCAGCGAAATACAGGGGTCCCTCTACGAGCAGTACTTC.